This TCR beta chain was sequenced during a study of cytomegalovirus exposure and HLA in healthy donors. General study results and limits: Associated with cytomegalovirus, according to the listing, were 150 to 200 TCR beta chains. The study had only CMV serostatus as immune exposure information. A later analysis linked a missense DCLRE1C variant to TCR beta V- and J-gene trimming.

This clone was counted between two and nine times. Antigen specificity is unknown. A read error may account for a junction end that differs from germline. Germline CDR1 SEHNR, CDR2 FQNEAQ (reference sequence). This CDR3 comprises 12 residues. Vbeta (60) and Jbeta (13) primers were used in the PCR. Clones were sequenced by immunoSEQ multiplex PCR, and TCRdb holds only the in-frame ones, with some missing. The profile covers 150,000 to 200,000 clones, with 84% appearing a single time and around 0.27% taken by the ten largest. This rearrangement joins TRBV7-9 to TRBJ1-2, with D unclear. Specimen: PBMCs. This TCR came from a boy under 18 in good health and CMV-seronegative. CDR3 in amino acids: CSSSFNRYGYTF. The CDR3 nucleotides are TGTTCCAGCAGCTTCAACCGGTATGGCTACACCTTC.